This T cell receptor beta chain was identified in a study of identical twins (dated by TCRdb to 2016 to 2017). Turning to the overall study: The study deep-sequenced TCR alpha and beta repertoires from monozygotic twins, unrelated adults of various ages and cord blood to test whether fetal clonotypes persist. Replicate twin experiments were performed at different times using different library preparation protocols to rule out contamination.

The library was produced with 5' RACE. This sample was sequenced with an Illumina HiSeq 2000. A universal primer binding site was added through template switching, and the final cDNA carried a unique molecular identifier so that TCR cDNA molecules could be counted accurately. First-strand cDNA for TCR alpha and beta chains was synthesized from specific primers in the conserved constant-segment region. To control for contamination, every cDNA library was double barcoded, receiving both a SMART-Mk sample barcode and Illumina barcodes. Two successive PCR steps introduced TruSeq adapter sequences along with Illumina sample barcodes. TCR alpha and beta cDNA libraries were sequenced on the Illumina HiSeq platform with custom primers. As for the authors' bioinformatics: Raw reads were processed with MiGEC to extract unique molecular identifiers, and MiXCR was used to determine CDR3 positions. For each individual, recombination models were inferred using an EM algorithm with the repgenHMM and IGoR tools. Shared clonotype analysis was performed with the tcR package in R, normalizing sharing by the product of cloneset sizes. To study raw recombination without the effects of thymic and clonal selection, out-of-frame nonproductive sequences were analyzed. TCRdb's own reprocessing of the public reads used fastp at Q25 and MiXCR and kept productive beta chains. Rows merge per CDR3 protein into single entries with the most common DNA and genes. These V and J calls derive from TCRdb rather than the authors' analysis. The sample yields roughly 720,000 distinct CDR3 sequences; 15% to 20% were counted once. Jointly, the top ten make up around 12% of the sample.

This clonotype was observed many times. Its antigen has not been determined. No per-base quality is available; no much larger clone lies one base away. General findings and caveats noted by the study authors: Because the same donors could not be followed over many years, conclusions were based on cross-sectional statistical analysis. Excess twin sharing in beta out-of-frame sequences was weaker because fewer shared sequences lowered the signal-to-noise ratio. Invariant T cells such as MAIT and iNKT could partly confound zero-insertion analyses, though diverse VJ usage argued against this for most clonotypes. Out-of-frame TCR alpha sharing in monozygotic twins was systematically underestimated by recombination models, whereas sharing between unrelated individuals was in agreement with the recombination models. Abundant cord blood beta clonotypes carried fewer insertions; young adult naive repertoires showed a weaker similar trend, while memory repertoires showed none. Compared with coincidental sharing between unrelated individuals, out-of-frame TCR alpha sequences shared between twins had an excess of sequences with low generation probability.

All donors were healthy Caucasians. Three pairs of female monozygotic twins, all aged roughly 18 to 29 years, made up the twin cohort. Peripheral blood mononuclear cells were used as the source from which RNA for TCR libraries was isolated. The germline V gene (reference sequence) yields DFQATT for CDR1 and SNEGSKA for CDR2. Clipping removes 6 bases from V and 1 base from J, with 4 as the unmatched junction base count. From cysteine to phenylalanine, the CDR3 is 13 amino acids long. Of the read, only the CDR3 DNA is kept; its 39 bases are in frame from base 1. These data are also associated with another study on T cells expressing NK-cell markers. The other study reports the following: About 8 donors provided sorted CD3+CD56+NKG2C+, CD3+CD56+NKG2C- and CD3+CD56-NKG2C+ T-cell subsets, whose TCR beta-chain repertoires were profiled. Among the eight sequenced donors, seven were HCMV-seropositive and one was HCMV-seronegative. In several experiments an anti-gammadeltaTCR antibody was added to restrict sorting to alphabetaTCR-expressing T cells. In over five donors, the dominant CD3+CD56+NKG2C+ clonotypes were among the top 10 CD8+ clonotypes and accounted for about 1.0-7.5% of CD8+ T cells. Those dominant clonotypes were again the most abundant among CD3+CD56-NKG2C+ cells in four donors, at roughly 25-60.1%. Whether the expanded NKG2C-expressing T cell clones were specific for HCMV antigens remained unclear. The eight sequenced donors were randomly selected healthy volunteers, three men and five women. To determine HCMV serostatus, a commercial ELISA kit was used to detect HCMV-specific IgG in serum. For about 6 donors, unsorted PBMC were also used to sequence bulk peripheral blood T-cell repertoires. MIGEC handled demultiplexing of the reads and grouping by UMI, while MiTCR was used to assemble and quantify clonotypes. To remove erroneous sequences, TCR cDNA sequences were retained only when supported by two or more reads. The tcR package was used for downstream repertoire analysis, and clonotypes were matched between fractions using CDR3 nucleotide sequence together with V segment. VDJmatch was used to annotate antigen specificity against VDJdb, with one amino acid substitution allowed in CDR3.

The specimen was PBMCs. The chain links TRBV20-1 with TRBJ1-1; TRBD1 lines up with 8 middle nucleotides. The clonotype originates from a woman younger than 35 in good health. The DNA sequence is TGCAGTGCGGACGGACAGGGGAACACTGAAGCTTTCTTT. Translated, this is CSADGQGNTEAFF.